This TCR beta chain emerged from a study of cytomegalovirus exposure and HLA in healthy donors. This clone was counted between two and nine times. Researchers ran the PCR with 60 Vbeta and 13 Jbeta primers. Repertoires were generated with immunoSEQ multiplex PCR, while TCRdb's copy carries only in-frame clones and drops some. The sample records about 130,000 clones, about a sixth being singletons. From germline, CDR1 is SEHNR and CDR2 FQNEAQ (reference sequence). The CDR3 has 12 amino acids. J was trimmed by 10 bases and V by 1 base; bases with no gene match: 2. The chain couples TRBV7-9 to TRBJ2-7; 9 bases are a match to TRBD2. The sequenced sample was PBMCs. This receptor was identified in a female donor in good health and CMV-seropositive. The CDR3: CASSLVTSGQYF. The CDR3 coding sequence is TGTGCCAGCAGCTTAGTGACTAGCGGTCAGTACTTC.